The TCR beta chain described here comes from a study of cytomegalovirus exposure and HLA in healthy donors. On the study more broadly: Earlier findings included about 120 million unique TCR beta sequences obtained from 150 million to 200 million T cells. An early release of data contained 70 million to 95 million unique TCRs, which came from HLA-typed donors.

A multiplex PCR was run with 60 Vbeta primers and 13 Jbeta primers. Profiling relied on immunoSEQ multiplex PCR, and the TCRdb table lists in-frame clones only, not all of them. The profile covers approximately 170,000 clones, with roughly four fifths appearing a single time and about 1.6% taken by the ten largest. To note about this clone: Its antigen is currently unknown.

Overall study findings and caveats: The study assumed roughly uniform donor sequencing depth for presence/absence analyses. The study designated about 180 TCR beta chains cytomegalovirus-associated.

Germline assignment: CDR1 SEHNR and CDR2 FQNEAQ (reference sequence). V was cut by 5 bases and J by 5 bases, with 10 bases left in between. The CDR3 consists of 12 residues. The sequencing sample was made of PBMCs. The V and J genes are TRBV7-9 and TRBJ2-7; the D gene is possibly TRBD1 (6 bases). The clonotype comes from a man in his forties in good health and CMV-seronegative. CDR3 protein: CASSPTGDEQYF. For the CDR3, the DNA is TGTGCCAGCAGCCCGACAGGAGACGAGCAGTACTTC.